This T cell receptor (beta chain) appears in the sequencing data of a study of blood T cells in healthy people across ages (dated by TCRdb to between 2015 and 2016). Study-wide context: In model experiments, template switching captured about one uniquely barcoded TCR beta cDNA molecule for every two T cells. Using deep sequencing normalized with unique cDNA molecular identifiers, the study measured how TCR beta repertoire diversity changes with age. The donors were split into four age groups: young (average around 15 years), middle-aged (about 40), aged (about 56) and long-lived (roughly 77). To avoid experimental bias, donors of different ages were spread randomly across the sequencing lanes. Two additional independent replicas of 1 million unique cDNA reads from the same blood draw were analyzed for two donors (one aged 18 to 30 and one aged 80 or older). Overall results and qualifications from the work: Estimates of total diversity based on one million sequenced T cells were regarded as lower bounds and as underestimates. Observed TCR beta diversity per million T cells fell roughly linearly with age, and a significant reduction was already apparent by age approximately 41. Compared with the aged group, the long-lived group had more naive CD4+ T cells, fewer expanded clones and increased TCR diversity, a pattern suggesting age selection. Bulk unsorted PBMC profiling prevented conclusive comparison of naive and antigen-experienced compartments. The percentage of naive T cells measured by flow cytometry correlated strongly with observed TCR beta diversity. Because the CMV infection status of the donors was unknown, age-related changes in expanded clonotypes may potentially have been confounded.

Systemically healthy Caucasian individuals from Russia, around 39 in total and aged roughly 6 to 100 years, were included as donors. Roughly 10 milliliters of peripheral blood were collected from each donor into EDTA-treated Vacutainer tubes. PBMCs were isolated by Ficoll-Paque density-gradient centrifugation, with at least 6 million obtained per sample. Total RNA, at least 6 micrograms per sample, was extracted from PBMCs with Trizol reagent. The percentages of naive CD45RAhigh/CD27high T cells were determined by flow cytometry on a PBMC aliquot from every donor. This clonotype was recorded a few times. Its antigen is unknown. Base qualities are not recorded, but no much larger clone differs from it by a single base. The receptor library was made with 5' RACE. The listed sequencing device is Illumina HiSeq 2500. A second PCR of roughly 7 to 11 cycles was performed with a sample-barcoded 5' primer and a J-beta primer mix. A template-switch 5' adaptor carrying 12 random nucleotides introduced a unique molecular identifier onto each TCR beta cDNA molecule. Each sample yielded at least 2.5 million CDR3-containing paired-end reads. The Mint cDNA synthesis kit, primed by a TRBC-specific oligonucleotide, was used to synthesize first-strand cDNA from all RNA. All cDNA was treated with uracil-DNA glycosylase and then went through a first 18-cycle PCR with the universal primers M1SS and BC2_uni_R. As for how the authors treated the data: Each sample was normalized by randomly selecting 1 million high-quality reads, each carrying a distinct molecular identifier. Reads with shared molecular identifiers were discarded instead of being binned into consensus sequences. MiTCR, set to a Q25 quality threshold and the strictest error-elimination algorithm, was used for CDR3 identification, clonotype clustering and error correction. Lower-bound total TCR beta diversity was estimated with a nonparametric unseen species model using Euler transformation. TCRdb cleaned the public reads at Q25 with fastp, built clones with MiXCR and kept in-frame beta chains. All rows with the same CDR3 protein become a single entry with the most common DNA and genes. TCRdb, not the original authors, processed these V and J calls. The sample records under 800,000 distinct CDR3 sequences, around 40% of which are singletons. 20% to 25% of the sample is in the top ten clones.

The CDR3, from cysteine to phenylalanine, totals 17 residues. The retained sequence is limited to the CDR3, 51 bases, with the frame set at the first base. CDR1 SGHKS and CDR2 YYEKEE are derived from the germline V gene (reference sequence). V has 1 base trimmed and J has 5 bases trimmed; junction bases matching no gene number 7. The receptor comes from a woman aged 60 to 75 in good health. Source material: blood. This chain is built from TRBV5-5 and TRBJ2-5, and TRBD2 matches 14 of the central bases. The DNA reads TGTGCCAGCAGCTTGCCCCGACTAGCGGGGGGGTGGGAGACCCAGTACTTC. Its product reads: CASSLPRLAGGWETQYF.